This TCR beta chain stems from a study of cytomegalovirus exposure and HLA in healthy donors. Study conclusions and caveats: Many donors shared some public TCRs, even though most TCR sequences were rare.

Germline V CDR1 and CDR2: SGHRS, YFSETQ. The CDR3 is 15 residues long. V lost 6 bases and J lost 0; bases outside the gene matches: 7. The protocol was immunoSEQ multiplex PCR, while the TCRdb copy is restricted to in-frame clones and leaves out a portion. The table lists about 130,000 clones, over 85% of them singletons. The donors were in the approximately 120-subject validation cohort; that cohort was separate from the approximately 700-subject first cohort. Concerning this clone itself: Its specificity is not known.

The sequence was collected from a man aged 25 to 40 in good health and CMV-seronegative. This chain links TRBV5-1 with TRBJ2-7; 9 bases agree with TRBD1. Sample: PBMCs. CDR3 in amino acids: CASTWGDRVSYEQYF. CDR3 nucleotides: TGCGCCAGCACATGGGGGGACAGGGTCTCCTACGAGCAGTACTTC.